The TCR beta chain under discussion was sequenced for a study of T cells in tumors after PD-1 blockade. Study background: Prior checkpoint blockade, systemic immunosuppressant use, or anti-cancer therapy within 4 weeks excluded patients. Broader study findings: Peripheral recruitment is suggested, as some novel exhausted tumor clones were in pre-treatment blood.

Only in-frame clones appear in the TCRdb table, and some are missing; sequencing was by immunoSEQ multiplex PCR. Of around 46,000 clones in the sample, 79% were seen once. With respect to this clone: Its antigen is undetermined.

The sequence was collected from a human donor with basal cell carcinoma. The sample here was PBMCs, taken before anti-PD-1 treatment.

CDR3 nucleotides: TGTGCCAGCTCACCAATGACAGGGGAGAACACTGAAGCTTTCTTT. Amino acid sequence: CASSPMTGENTEAFF. V gene TRBV18 combines with J gene TRBJ1-1; 8 nucleotides agree with TRBD1. The V gene's germline CDR1 is KGHSH and CDR2 LQKENI. V lost 2 bases, J lost 1 base, and 3 bases stayed unmatched. The CDR3 consists of 15 residues.